This entry lists 13 T cell receptor beta chains sequenced from one sample in a study of shared clonotypes between healthy human individuals. This table comes from immunoSEQ multiplex PCR, and its TCRdb copy is limited to in-frame clones, with some not included. This table holds about 2.4 million clones, over 85% found once. The source material was naive CD4+ T cells from PBMCs. Subset reported: CD45RA+ positively selected. These receptors all come from a man younger than 35 in good health. Some clones in this sample may be carry-over from other donors' samples.

This chain connects TRBV7-2 to TRBJ1-1, with 8 nucleotides matching TRBD1. V was clipped by 5 bases and J by 5 bases; unmatched bases: 7. The CDR3 consists of 14 residues. CDR1 is SGHTA and CDR2 is FQGNSA in the germline V gene. The CDR3 bases are TGTGCCAGCAGCAAGACAGGGGCGGGGACTGAAGCTTTCTTT. The encoded protein is CASSKTGAGTEAFF.

The chain has TRBV19 and TRBJ1-1; 9 bases are a match to TRBD1. Trimming at V came to 1 base and at J to 1 base, leaving 4 bases not matched to a gene. This CDR3 is 16 amino acids long. CDR1 is LNHDA and CDR2 is SQIVND in the germline V gene (reference sequence). In nucleotides, the CDR3 is TGTGCCAGTAGTATAGGGCGGGGACAGGGGAACACTGAAGCTTTCTTT. Translating gives CASSIGRGQGNTEAFF. Looking up the rest from reference TRBV19 and TRBJ1-1 gives the full variable domain: DGGITQSPKYLFRKEGQNVTLSCEQNLNHDAMYWYRQDPGQGLRLIYYSQIVNDFQKGDIAEGYSVSREKKESFPLTVTSAQKNPTAFYLCASSIGRGQGNTEAFFGQGTRLTVV.

V and J are TRBV5-1 and TRBJ2-5, with D tentatively TRBD1 or TRBD2 (5 bases each). V was cut by 6 bases and J by 1 base, with 13 bases left in between. CDR3 length: 14 amino acids. CDR1 SGHRS and CDR2 YFSETQ come from the germline V gene. CDR3 residues: CASNTQGTQETQYF. CDR3 nucleotides: TGCGCCAGCAACACCCAAGGGACCCAAGAGACCCAGTACTTC.

The V call is TRBV9, the J call TRBJ2-7, with D perhaps TRBD1 (5 bases). This CDR3 has 13 residues. CDR1 SGDLS and CDR2 YYNGEE come from the germline V gene. The germline V and J ends were trimmed by 3 bases and 7 bases, with 14 bases remaining between them. CDR3 loop: CASSARVAGEQYF. In DNA form, the CDR3 reads TGTGCCAGCAGCGCCAGGGTTGCAGGGGAGCAGTACTTC. The whole variable domain, remainder taken from reference TRBV9 and TRBJ2-7, is DSGVTQTPKHLITATGQRVTLRCSPRSGDLSVYWYQQSLDQGLQFLIQYYNGEERAKGNILERFSAQQFPDLHSELNLSSLELGDSALYFCASSARVAGEQYFGPGTRLTVT.

CDR3 bases: TGCAGCGCGGTCCGGGACTTGAACATTCAGTACTTC. The encoded protein is CSAVRDLNIQYF. The rearrangement uses TRBV29-1 and TRBJ2-4; a weak D match, TRBD2 (6 bases). V gave up 7 bases and J gave up 7 bases, with 14 bases separating them. Per germline, CDR1 SQVTM and CDR2 ANQGSEA. The CDR3 consists of 12 residues.

The chain carries TRBV18 and TRBJ2-7, with 10 bases aligning to TRBD1. The CDR3 sequence is 15 residues long. The junction had 8 bases not matched to a gene; V was cut back by 3 bases and J by 6 bases. Per the germline V gene, CDR1 is KGHSH and CDR2 is LQKENI. The CDR3 here is CASSPSTGGLFEQYF. As DNA, the CDR3 is TGTGCCAGCTCACCGTCGACAGGGGGCCTCTTCGAGCAGTACTTC.

The chain couples TRBV28 to TRBJ1-2, with D hard to call. The CDR3 extends over 14 amino acids. Trimming cost V 1 base and J 13 bases, with 19 bases left between them. From germline, CDR1 is MDHEN and CDR2 SYDVKM. CDR3 nucleotide sequence: TGTGCCAGCAGTTTATCCAGGACGGGAGATTCGGGCACCTTC. Encoded protein: CASSLSRTGDSGTF.

V gene TRBV6-6 combines with J gene TRBJ2-1; weak D call: TRBD1 (5 bases). The CDR3 covers 15 residues. The V gene lost 2 bases and the J gene lost 3 bases, with 11 bases spanning the gap. In germline, CDR1 is MNHNY, CDR2 SVGAGI (reference sequence). CDR3 sequence (DNA): TGTGCCAGCAGTTACCGGACACCTGTCTACAATGAGCAGTTCTTC. Protein: CASSYRTPVYNEQFF.

The chain has TRBV4-3 and TRBJ2-1, with a possible D match to TRBD2 (5 bases). The CDR3 consists of 14 residues. Trimming took off 2 bases at V and 6 bases at J, with 11 bases between the two ends. Germline V gene sequence: CDR1 LGHNA, CDR2 YSLEER. The CDR3 DNA follows: TGCGCCAGCAGCCAATTGCGAGCGGTCAATGAGCAGTTCTTC. It is translated as CASSQLRAVNEQFF.

The chain couples TRBV5-1 to TRBJ1-3, with 7 positions matching TRBD1. There are 14 residues in the CDR3. In germline, CDR1 is SGHRS, CDR2 YFSETQ. Trimming took 3 bases from V and 4 from J; bases not matched to a gene: 4. The CDR3 sequence is CASSSVGQGNTIYF. In DNA form, the CDR3 reads TGCGCCAGCAGCTCGGTGGGACAGGGAAACACCATATATTTT.

The V call is TRBV7-6, the J call TRBJ2-7; either TRBD1 or TRBD2 may supply D (5 bases each). CDR3 length equals 16 residues. Trimming pared 5 bases from V and 3 bases from J, leaving 20 bases between. Germline assignment: CDR1 SGHVS and CDR2 FNYEAQ. CDR3 in DNA: TGTGCCAGCAGCCCCTCGGCATGGGGGAGTTTCTACGAGCAGTACTTC. Its translation is CASSPSAWGSFYEQYF.

The gene calls are TRBV5-1 and TRBJ2-1, with D possibly called TRBD1 or TRBD2 (5 bases each). With 4 bases removed from V and 13 bases from J, the gap between germline ends came to 15 bases. Germline V gives CDR1 SGHRS, CDR2 YFSETQ. The CDR3 sequence is 12 residues long. CDR3 sequence (DNA): TGCGCCAGCAGCCCCCTCGAGGGGATTCAGTTCTTC. Translation: CASSPLEGIQFF.

This clone has only one observation. This CDR3 is CSVLAGGPGETQYF. The CDR3 nucleotides are TGCAGCGTGTTAGCGGGAGGGCCAGGGGAGACCCAGTACTTC. The chain is built from TRBV29-1 and TRBJ2-5; 11 bases are shared with TRBD2. V dropped 6 bases and J dropped 5; count of bases not matched to a gene: 8. Germline assignment: CDR1 SQVTM and CDR2 ANQGSEA. This CDR3 is 14 amino acids long.